The rows below give T cell receptor beta chains drawn from one sample of a study of OX40 agonist ivuxolimab in advanced cancers. Sequencing used immunoSEQ multiplex PCR; TCRdb keeps in-frame clones, though not all of them. The data show around 84,000 clones, with just under 95% seen just once and approximately 10% held by the top ten. The sequenced sample was CD4+ or CD8+ T cells sorted from blood, obtained in a trial of the OX40 agonist ivuxolimab. The receptors come from an adult with an advanced solid tumor such as melanoma, head and neck, liver or kidney cancer. The CDR3 runs from the conserved cysteine through the conserved F or W. The D gene is left open where the match is weak. Not every row has a clone size; where given, it reads once, few, many or a size class.

V gene: TRBV6-5
J gene: TRBJ1-2
D gene: NA
clone size: NA
CDR3 DNA: TGTGCCAGCAGTTACGGGGAGGGAAAGGACTATGGCTACACCTTC
CDR3 protein: CASSYGEGKDYGYTF

V gene: TRBV7-2
J gene: TRBJ2-4
D gene: TRBD2
clone size: NA
CDR3 DNA: TGTGCCAGCAGCGATGCAGCGGGGGGGACGTACATTCAGTACTTC
CDR3 protein: CASSDAAGGTYIQYF

V gene: TRBV30
J gene: TRBJ1-2
D gene: NA
clone size: NA
CDR3 DNA: TGTGCCTGGAGTGATCCAGCGTGGATTACCTATGGCTACACCTTC
CDR3 protein: CAWSDPAWITYGYTF

V gene: TRBV30
J gene: TRBJ2-7
D gene: NA
clone size: NA
CDR3 DNA: TGTGCCTGGAGTATGCCAGGGGAGGACCACTACGAGCAGTACTTC
CDR3 protein: CAWSMPGEDHYEQYF

V gene: TRBV6-5
J gene: TRBJ2-7
D gene: TRBD1
clone size: NA
CDR3 DNA: TGTGCCAGCAGTGCCGGGACAGGGATCGACGAGCAGTACTTC
CDR3 protein: CASSAGTGIDEQYF

V gene: TRBV6-5
J gene: TRBJ2-1
D gene: TRBD1
clone size: NA
CDR3 DNA: TGTGCCAGCAGGACGGGGACAGTGTCCTACAATGAGCAGTTCTTC
CDR3 protein: CASRTGTVSYNEQFF

V gene: TRBV6-5
J gene: TRBJ2-5
D gene: TRBD1
clone size: NA
CDR3 DNA: TGTGCCAGCAGTACCGGGACAGGGACCCAAGAGACCCAGTACTTC
CDR3 protein: CASSTGTGTQETQYF

V gene: TRBV27
J gene: TRBJ2-7
D gene: NA
clone size: NA
CDR3 DNA: TGTGCCAGCAGTTTTCAGGAATCCTACGAGCAGTACTTC
CDR3 protein: CASSFQESYEQYF

V gene: TRBV7-7
J gene: TRBJ1-3
D gene: TRBD1
clone size: NA
CDR3 DNA: TGTGCTAGCAGCTTAGAACTGACAGGGCCTGGAAACACCATATATTTT
CDR3 protein: CASSLELTGPGNTIYF

V gene: TRBV4-1
J gene: TRBJ2-1
D gene: NA
clone size: NA
CDR3 DNA: TGCGCCAGCAGCCCTCGACAAGGCTACAATGAGCAGTTCTTC
CDR3 protein: CASSPRQGYNEQFF

V gene: TRBV29-1
J gene: TRBJ1-1
D gene: NA
clone size: few
CDR3 DNA: TGCAGCGCCAACGGCAGGGGTCAATATGAAGCTTTCTTT
CDR3 protein: CSANGRGQYEAFF

V gene: TRBV4-3
J gene: TRBJ2-7
D gene: NA
clone size: NA
CDR3 DNA: TGCGCCAGCAGCCTTGGGGGACCGGATTACGAGCAGTACTTC
CDR3 protein: CASSLGGPDYEQYF

V gene: TRBV19
J gene: TRBJ1-1
D gene: NA
clone size: NA
CDR3 DNA: TGTGCCAGTAGTAATTTCGCTGAAGCTTTCTTT
CDR3 protein: CASSNFAEAFF

V gene: TRBV9
J gene: TRBJ1-1
D gene: NA
clone size: NA
CDR3 DNA: TGTGCCAGCAGCGGGCGAGTAGAGGGAGCGAACACTGAAGCTTTCTTT
CDR3 protein: CASSGRVEGANTEAFF

V gene: TRBV12-5
J gene: TRBJ2-7
D gene: NA
clone size: NA
CDR3 DNA: TGTGCTAGTGGTTCCCAGGCGGCCTACGAGCAGTACTTC
CDR3 protein: CASGSQAAYEQYF

V gene: TRBV27
J gene: TRBJ1-2
D gene: NA
clone size: NA
CDR3 DNA: TGTGCCAGCAGTTTATCGGGACCGGGGGATGGCTACACCTTC
CDR3 protein: CASSLSGPGDGYTF

V gene: TRBV9
J gene: TRBJ2-2
D gene: NA
clone size: few
CDR3 DNA: TGTGCCAGCAGCGTAGCAGGGGTGAACACCGGGGAGCTGTTTTTT
CDR3 protein: CASSVAGVNTGELFF

V gene: TRBV9
J gene: TRBJ2-3
D gene: TRBD2
clone size: once
CDR3 DNA: TGTGCCAGCAGCCCAGGGACTAGCGGGGTTATCACAGATACGCAGTATTTT
CDR3 protein: CASSPGTSGVITDTQYF

V gene: TRBV29-1
J gene: TRBJ2-3
D gene: NA
clone size: NA
CDR3 DNA: TGCAGCGTTTGGGGGGGCGCCCCCCCAGATACGCAGTATTTT
CDR3 protein: CSVWGGAPPDTQYF

V gene: TRBV10-3
J gene: TRBJ1-2
D gene: NA
clone size: few
CDR3 DNA: TGTGCCACCAACGAAGGGGAAGTTGGCTACACCTTC
CDR3 protein: CATNEGEVGYTF

V gene: TRBV27
J gene: TRBJ1-6
D gene: TRBD1
clone size: NA
CDR3 DNA: TGTGCCAGCAATTATGGGACAGGGCCACCGGGGGCCCTCCACTTT
CDR3 protein: CASNYGTGPPGALHF

V gene: TRBV29-1
J gene: TRBJ1-2
D gene: TRBD1
clone size: NA
CDR3 DNA: TGCAGCGTGGGGCAGGGGGCCCGTGGCTACACCTTC
CDR3 protein: CSVGQGARGYTF

V gene: TRBV7-9
J gene: TRBJ2-7
D gene: NA
clone size: NA
CDR3 DNA: TGTGCCAGCAGTTCAACCCTGGGCCCTCCCCTTGACTACGAGCAGTACTTC
CDR3 protein: CASSSTLGPPLDYEQYF

V gene: TRBV9
J gene: TRBJ2-7
D gene: NA
clone size: NA
CDR3 DNA: TGTGCCAGCAGCGTAGAACAGGTTGGACTCTACGAGCAGTACTTC
CDR3 protein: CASSVEQVGLYEQYF

V gene: TRBV6-4
J gene: TRBJ2-1
D gene: NA
clone size: NA
CDR3 DNA: TGTGCCAGCAGTGGGACAGCCGGAATAGACAACTACAATGAGCAGTTCTTC
CDR3 protein: CASSGTAGIDNYNEQFF

V gene: TRBV14
J gene: TRBJ2-3
D gene: NA
clone size: NA
CDR3 DNA: TGTGCCAGCAGCCAAGTGAGGGTCTTACTAACAGATACGCAGTATTTT
CDR3 protein: CASSQVRVLLTDTQYF

V gene: TRBV5-6
J gene: TRBJ2-1
D gene: TRBD1
clone size: once
CDR3 DNA: TGTGCCAGCAGCCTCATCCGACAGGGAAAGAGGAATGAGCAGTTCTTC
CDR3 protein: CASSLIRQGKRNEQFF

V gene: TRBV27
J gene: TRBJ2-3
D gene: TRBD1
clone size: NA
CDR3 DNA: TGTGCCAGCAGTTTGAGGACAGGGGCAGATACGCAGTATTTT
CDR3 protein: CASSLRTGADTQYF

V gene: TRBV5-6
J gene: TRBJ1-2
D gene: NA
clone size: NA
CDR3 DNA: TGTGCCAGCAGCTTGGCCTTGACAGCTCCACTAGCTAACTATGGCTACACCTTC
CDR3 protein: CASSLALTAPLANYGYTF

V gene: TRBV9
J gene: TRBJ2-2
D gene: NA
clone size: NA
CDR3 DNA: TGTGCCAGCAGCGTAAACTCAGAGCAACGCCGGAACACCGGGGAGCTGTTTTTT
CDR3 protein: CASSVNSEQRRNTGELFF

V gene: TRBV4-3
J gene: TRBJ2-2
D gene: NA
clone size: NA
CDR3 DNA: TGCGCCAGCAGCCTCTCCCAGTACGGGGTAGCCGGGGAGCTGTTTTTT
CDR3 protein: CASSLSQYGVAGELFF

V gene: TRBV9
J gene: TRBJ2-7
D gene: NA
clone size: NA
CDR3 DNA: TGTGCCAGCAGCGTAGAAGGGGTTGGCTACGAGCAGTACTTC
CDR3 protein: CASSVEGVGYEQYF

V gene: TRBV7-9
J gene: TRBJ2-7
D gene: NA
clone size: NA
CDR3 DNA: TGTGCCAGCAGCTTAGGTCTGGGATTCTCCTACGAGCAGTACTTC
CDR3 protein: CASSLGLGFSYEQYF

V gene: TRBV9
J gene: TRBJ1-6
D gene: TRBD1
clone size: NA
CDR3 DNA: TGTGCCAGCAGCGACGGAACAGGGGGATCTTGGTCACCCCTCCACTTT
CDR3 protein: CASSDGTGGSWSPLHF

V gene: TRBV29-1
J gene: TRBJ1-2
D gene: NA
clone size: NA
CDR3 DNA: TGCAGCGTTGAAGGGGCCTATGGCTACACCTTC
CDR3 protein: CSVEGAYGYTF

V gene: TRBV5-8
J gene: TRBJ2-4
D gene: NA
clone size: NA
CDR3 DNA: TGTGCCAGCAGCCTAACATTAGCCAAAAACATTCAGTACTTC
CDR3 protein: CASSLTLAKNIQYF

V gene: TRBV10-3
J gene: TRBJ1-5
D gene: NA
clone size: NA
CDR3 DNA: TGTGCCAGCCTCGACGGACAGAGCAATCAGCCCCAGCATTTT
CDR3 protein: CASLDGQSNQPQHF

V gene: TRBV27
J gene: TRBJ2-1
D gene: TRBD2
clone size: NA
CDR3 DNA: TGTGCCAGCAGTTTAGGCGTGGGCGGGGGTTACAATGAGCAGTTCTTC
CDR3 protein: CASSLGVGGGYNEQFF

V gene: TRBV9
J gene: TRBJ2-3
D gene: TRBD2
clone size: NA
CDR3 DNA: TGTGCCAGCAGCGCTGGGGGGGGAGGCACAGATACGCAGTATTTT
CDR3 protein: CASSAGGGGTDTQYF

V gene: TRBV9
J gene: TRBJ2-3
D gene: NA
clone size: NA
CDR3 DNA: TGTGCCAGCAGCTCAAGCGAAGATACGCAGTATTTT
CDR3 protein: CASSSSEDTQYF